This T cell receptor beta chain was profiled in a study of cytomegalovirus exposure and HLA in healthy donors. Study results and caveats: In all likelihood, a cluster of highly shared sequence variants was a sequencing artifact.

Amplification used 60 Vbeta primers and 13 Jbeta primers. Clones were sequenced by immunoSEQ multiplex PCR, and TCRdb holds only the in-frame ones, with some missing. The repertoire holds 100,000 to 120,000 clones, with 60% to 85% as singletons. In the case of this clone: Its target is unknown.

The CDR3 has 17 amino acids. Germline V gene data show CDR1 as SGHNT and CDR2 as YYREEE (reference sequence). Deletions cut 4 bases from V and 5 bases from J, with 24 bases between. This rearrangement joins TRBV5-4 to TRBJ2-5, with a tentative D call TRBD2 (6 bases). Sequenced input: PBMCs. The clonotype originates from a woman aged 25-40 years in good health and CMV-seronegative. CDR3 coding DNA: TGTGCCAGCAGCCCAAGAAGGGACGGTGCGGGGTTGGAGACCCAGTACTTC. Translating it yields CASSPRRDGAGLETQYF.